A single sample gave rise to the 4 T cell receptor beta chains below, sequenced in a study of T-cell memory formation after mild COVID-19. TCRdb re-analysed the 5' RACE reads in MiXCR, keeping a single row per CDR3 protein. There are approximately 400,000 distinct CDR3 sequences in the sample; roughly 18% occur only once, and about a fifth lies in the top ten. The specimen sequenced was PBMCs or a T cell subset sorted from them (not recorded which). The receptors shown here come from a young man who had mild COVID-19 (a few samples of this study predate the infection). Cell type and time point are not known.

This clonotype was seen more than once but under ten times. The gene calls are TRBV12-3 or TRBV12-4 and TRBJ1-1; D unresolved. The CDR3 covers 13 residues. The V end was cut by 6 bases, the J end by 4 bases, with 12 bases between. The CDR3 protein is CASRGAVGTEAFF. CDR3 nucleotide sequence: TGTGCCAGCAGGGGAGCGGTGGGCACTGAAGCTTTCTTT.

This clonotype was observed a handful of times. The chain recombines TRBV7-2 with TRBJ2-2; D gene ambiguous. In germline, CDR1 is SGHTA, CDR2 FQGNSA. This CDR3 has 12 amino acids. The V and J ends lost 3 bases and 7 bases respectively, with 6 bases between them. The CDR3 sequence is CASSFRDGELFF. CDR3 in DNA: TGTGCCAGCAGCTTCCGAGACGGGGAGCTGTTTTTT.

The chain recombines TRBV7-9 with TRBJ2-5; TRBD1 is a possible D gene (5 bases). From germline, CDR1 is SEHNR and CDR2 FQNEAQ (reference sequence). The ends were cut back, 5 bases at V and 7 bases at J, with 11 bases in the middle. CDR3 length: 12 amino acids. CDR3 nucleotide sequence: TGTGCCAGCAGCCAGGGATTCCGGACCCAGTACTTC. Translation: CASSQGFRTQYF.

The CDR3 loop reads CSVRGEGSGANVLTF. CDR3 DNA sequence: TGCAGCGTTAGGGGAGAGGGGTCTGGGGCCAACGTCCTGACTTTC. J is TRBJ2-6 and V is TRBV29-1; D may be TRBD1 or TRBD2 (5 bases each). Germline CDR1 reads SQVTM; CDR2 reads ANQGSEA. There are 15 residues in the CDR3. With 5 bases removed from V and 1 base from J, the gap between germline ends came to 12 bases.